This T cell receptor (beta chain) was found in a study of shared clonotypes between healthy human individuals. Germline assignment: CDR1 SEHNR and CDR2 FQNEAQ (reference sequence). CDR3 length: 13 residues. V lost 0 bases to trimming and J lost 5 bases, with 6 bases between them. Study processing details: ImmunoSEQ junction-only sequences lacked quality scores, so their filtering differed. Here immunoSEQ multiplex PCR was the method, and the copy in TCRdb shows in-frame clones only, minus some. V and J calls and clone size are those listed in that table; D and trimming were worked out from the DNA. The sample lists about 1 million clones, about 80% occurring once.

Specimen: memory CD4+ T cells sorted from blood. Described subset: CD45RA-negative fraction. This chain joins TRBV7-9 and TRBJ2-3; D gene ambiguous. This clonotype was sampled from a man younger than 30 in good health. CDR3 protein: CASSLAGRDTQYF. The CDR3 coding sequence is TGTGCCAGCAGCTTAGCAGGGCGAGATACGCAGTATTTT.